The clone carrying this T cell receptor beta chain was detected ten times or more. Its antigen remains unknown. TCRdb reprocessed the 5' RACE reads with MiXCR, giving one entry per CDR3 protein. Of around 250,000 distinct CDR3 sequences in the sample, about 11% were seen once. The V gene end was trimmed by 6 bases and the J gene end by 5 bases; junction bases not matched to a gene: 4. The CDR3 is 14 amino acids. CDR1 and CDR2 from the germline V gene are MNHEY and SVGAGI. This sample stems from a study of CD8 T cells in ankylosing spondylitis. Findings and limits, study-wide: The study identified a TCR beta motif of fewer than 10 highly homologous variants that appeared characteristic of ankylosing spondylitis blood.

The genes are TRBV6-5 and TRBJ2-2; 9 bases align to TRBD2. Input material: blood, either unsorted or a sorted T cell fraction (not recorded which). This clonotype was sampled from a male donor with ankylosing spondylitis or in good health (not recorded which). The CDR3 here is CASRYSGSTGELFF. The CDR3 DNA reads as TGTGCCAGCAGATATAGCGGGAGTACCGGGGAGCTGTTTTTT.